This is a list of T cell receptor beta chains from one sample in a study of cytomegalovirus exposure and HLA in healthy donors. The method was immunoSEQ multiplex PCR; TCRdb's version includes in-frame clones alone and lacks a portion of them. The sample has 100,000 or so clones; 60% to 85% are singletons. Sequencing used PBMCs. The source is a female donor in good health and CMV-seropositive. Both conserved end residues are part of each CDR3. D genes are given only for firm matches. A row's size may be missing; if present it is once, few, many or a size class.

J,D,V,size,CDR3,DNA
TRBJ2-5,.,TRBV12-5,.,CASGGGLTPSETQYF,TGTGCTAGTGGGGGGGGACTTACTCCAAGCGAGACCCAGTACTTC
TRBJ2-2,.,TRBV7-2,.,CASSLVAAGKGSGELFF,TGTGCCAGCAGCTTAGTCGCGGCGGGGAAAGGGTCCGGGGAGCTGTTTTTT
TRBJ2-5,TRBD1,TRBV7-6,once,CASSLAGQRETQYF,TGTGCCAGCAGCTTAGCGGGACAGCGAGAGACCCAGTACTTC
TRBJ2-3,.,TRBV7-2,.,CASSRDYLSTDTQYF,TGTGCCAGCAGCCGTGACTACCTGAGCACAGATACGCAGTATTTT
TRBJ2-1,.,TRBV2,.,CASEPVRGAPSYNEQFF,TGTGCCAGCGAACCGGTAAGAGGAGCCCCCTCCTACAATGAGCAGTTCTTC
TRBJ1-2,TRBD1,TRBV25-1,.,CASSADRVRGYTF,TGTGCCAGCAGTGCGGACAGGGTGAGAGGCTACACCTTC
TRBJ2-1,TRBD2,TRBV29-1,once,CSARLAGGPQFF,TGCAGCGCCCGACTAGCGGGAGGTCCCCAGTTCTTC
TRBJ2-7,TRBD1,TRBV2,.,CASSAGTGGLREQYF,TGTGCCAGCAGCGCCGGGACAGGCGGTCTGCGCGAGCAGTACTTC
TRBJ2-7,TRBD2,TRBV28,few,CASSLGAGDEYF,TGTGCCAGCAGTTTGGGAGCGGGAGATGAGTACTTC
TRBJ2-1,TRBD1,TRBV29-1,.,CSVHLGTKTGARNEQFF,TGCAGCGTCCACTTGGGGACCAAGACAGGGGCCAGGAATGAGCAGTTCTTC
TRBJ2-1,TRBD2,TRBV27,.,CASRRDGLAGTNEQFF,TGTGCCAGCAGAAGAGACGGACTAGCGGGAACTAATGAGCAGTTCTTC
TRBJ2-7,.,TRBV6-5,.,CASSGREGGVEQYF,TGTGCCAGCAGTGGCAGGGAAGGGGGTGTTGAGCAGTACTTC
TRBJ2-7,.,TRBV6-5,.,CASRPGGRVSPEQYF,TGTGCCAGCAGACCCGGGGGGCGCGTATCCCCCGAGCAGTACTTC
TRBJ2-2,TRBD2,TRBV11-2,.,CASSLLVLAGVVGELFF,TGTGCCAGCAGCTTACTAGTACTAGCGGGAGTTGTCGGGGAGCTGTTTTTT
TRBJ2-1,.,TRBV27,.,CASSSLGGGEEAQFF,TGTGCCAGCAGCTCCCTGGGGGGTGGCGAAGAGGCGCAGTTCTTC
TRBJ1-1,.,TRBV6-5,once,CASSRQSNTEAFF,TGTGCCAGCAGTCGACAGTCGAACACTGAAGCTTTCTTT